This T cell receptor (beta chain) was obtained from a study of blood T cell repertoires in COVID-19. Background on the study: COVID-19 samples, acute and convalescent, were from the United States, Italy and Spain. PBMCs, B-cell-depleted T cells, or T cells were the source of the cDNA or gDNA that made up the material.

Original data processing: Nucleated cell number was recorded as an estimate derived from reference gene primer amplification. The repertoire was sequenced with immunoSEQ multiplex PCR; TCRdb's copy has only in-frame clones and lacks some. Clone size and V and J calls were adopted from that table, with D and trimming inferred from the DNA. The profile shows about 13,000 clones, about 76% of them singletons. Germline V gene lookup returns CDR1 SGHVS and CDR2 FNYEAQ. The CDR3 contains 16 residues. Unmatched junction bases numbered 8, after V lost 4 bases and J lost 0 bases. The sample was peripheral blood. V is TRBV7-6 and J is TRBJ1-1; 7 positions match TRBD1. This receptor was identified in a woman aged 80 or older with acute or convalescent COVID-19. The CDR3 here is CASSSRGAEMNTEAFF. CDR3 DNA: TGTGCCAGCAGCTCCAGGGGGGCTGAGATGAACACTGAAGCTTTCTTT.